This TCR beta chain was documented in a study of T cell repertoires in cytomegalovirus infection. TCRdb itself ran the reads through MiXCR, one entry per CDR3 protein. The sample carries around 710,000 distinct CDR3 sequences, 29% recorded once. Details on this clonotype: As yet, its antigen is unknown.

Trimming shortened V by 5 bases and J by 0 bases, and 17 bases separated the two germline ends. This CDR3 is 17 amino acids long. Germline CDR1 reads LNHNV; CDR2 reads YYDKDF (reference sequence). The chain employs TRBV15 and TRBJ1-5, with D possibly TRBD1 on 6 matching bases. The TCR sequence derives from a human donor in good health (CMV status not recorded). Some clones in this sample may be carry-over from other donors' samples. The starting material was cultured CD8+ T cells from PBMCs, obtained from culture after CMV antigen stimulation. CDR3 nucleotides: TGTGCCACCAGCGTTCCAGTGCAGGGGTATAGCAATCAGCCCCAGCATTTT. Amino acids: CATSVPVQGYSNQPQHF.